Sequencing of this T cell receptor (beta chain) was carried out in a study of blood T cell repertoires in COVID-19 (dated by TCRdb to 2020 to 2022). Some background on the complete study: Samples from collaborators originated in the United States, Italy and Spain and spanned both the acute and convalescent phases of COVID-19. Subjects who had been exposed to COVID-19, were actively infected with it, or had recovered from it provided the deeply sampled blood TCRbeta repertoires that made up the dataset. The repertoires were made available in a free public database intended to serve as a resource for research on the immune response to SARS-CoV-2. Samples were obtained from the ongoing ImmuneRACE study (first 160 participants) and from about 1,300 subjects provided by 6 global collaborators. Sample metadata almost always included a de-identified subject ID, COVID-19 status, age in years and sex. The prospective study material was composed of cDNA or gDNA derived from T cells, B-cell-depleted T cells, or PBMCs. Where available, HLA class I and class II types were taken from metadata supplied by the sample provider and were not determined by assay-based typing. What the authors observed across the whole study: Clinical and demographic metadata were provided uncurated, with the amount varying by source and participant.

Whole blood was collected in K2EDTA tubes by collaborating institutions according to the institutions' own protocols. For TCRbeta analysis, collaborators shipped samples as frozen whole blood, isolated PBMCs, or DNA extracted from either of those sample types. The CDR3 starts with the cysteine, ends with the phenylalanine, and has 16 residues. Only the CDR3 DNA is retained, 48 bases long and in frame from the first base. Relative to germline, V is missing 5 bases and J is missing 4 bases, with 13 bases of the junction outside any gene match. Based on the germline V gene (reference sequence), the CDR1 and CDR2 sequences are MNHEY and SMNVEV. TCRbeta CDR3 regions were amplified from genomic DNA by means of the immunoSEQ Assay, a bias-controlled multiplex PCR. On the authors' methods: The number of nucleated cells in each sample was estimated by amplification of reference gene primers within the assay. To quantify the absolute abundance of each unique TCRbeta CDR3 rearrangement, sequence reads were collapsed and filtered. Productive Simpson clonality was computed per sample as the square root of Simpson's diversity index over productive rearrangements. TCRdb's version of the immuneACCESS table is confined to in-frame rearrangements and falls short of the full clone set. An unresolved V gene accounts for under half of the shortfall where checked; the remainder is of unknown origin. V and J calls plus clone size are reproduced from that table; the DNA served to infer D and trimming. Present in this sample are approximately 150,000 clones, 70% to 90% of which were seen just once. The ten top clones hold roughly 2.6% of the sample.

Worth noting for this clone: No cognate antigen has been identified for it. No base quality information exists; no much larger clone differs at one position.

Source material: peripheral blood. This receptor chain uses TRBV27 and TRBJ1-2, with 7 bases in between that match TRBD1. The sequence was obtained from a human donor with acute or convalescent COVID-19. The donor label of this sample is uncertain. The bases are TGTGCCAGCAGTCCCTCGGGGACAGAGCAATTCTATGGCTACACCTTC. This encodes CASSPSGTEQFYGYTF.